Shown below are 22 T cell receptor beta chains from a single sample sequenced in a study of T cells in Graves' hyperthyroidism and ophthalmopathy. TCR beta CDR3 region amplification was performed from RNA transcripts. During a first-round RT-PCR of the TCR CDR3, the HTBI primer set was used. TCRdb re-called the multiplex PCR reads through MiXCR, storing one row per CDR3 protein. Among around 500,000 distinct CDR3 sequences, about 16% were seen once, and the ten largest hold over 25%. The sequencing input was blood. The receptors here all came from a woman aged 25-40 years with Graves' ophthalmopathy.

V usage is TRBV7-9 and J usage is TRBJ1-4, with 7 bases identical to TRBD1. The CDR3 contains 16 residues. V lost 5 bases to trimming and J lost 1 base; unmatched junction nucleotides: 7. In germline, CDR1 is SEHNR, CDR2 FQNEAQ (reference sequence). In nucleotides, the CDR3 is TGTGCCAGCAGCAAAACAGGGGATGGAACTAATGAAAAACTGTTTTTT. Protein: CASSKTGDGTNEKLFF.

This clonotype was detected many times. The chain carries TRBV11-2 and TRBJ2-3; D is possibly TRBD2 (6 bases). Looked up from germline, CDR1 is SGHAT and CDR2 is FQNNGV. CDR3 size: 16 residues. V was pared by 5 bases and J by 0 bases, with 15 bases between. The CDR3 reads CASSKKRASSTDTQYF. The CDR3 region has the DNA TGTGCCAGCAGCAAAAAGCGGGCCTCTAGCACAGATACGCAGTATTTT. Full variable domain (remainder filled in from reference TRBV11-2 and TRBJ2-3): EAGVAQSPRYKIIEKRQSVAFWCNPISGHATLYWYQQILGQGPKLLIQFQNNGVVDDSQLPKDRFSAERLKGVDSTLKIQPAKLEDSAVYLCASSKKRASSTDTQYFGPGTRLTVL.

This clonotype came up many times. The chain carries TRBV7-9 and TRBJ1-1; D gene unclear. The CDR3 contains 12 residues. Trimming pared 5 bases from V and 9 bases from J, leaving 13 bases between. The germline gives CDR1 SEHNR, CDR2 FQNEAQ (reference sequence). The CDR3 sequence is CASSPPVGKAFF. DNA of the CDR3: TGTGCCAGCAGCCCCCCGGTGGGTAAAGCTTTCTTT.

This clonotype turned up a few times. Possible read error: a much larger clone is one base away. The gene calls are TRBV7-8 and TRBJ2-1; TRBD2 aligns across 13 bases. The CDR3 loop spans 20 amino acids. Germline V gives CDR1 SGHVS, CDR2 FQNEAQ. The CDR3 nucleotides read TGTGTCAGCAGCCGACATTTAGCTAGAAGGACTAGCGGGAGTTGGAATGAGCAGTTCTTC. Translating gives CVSSRHLARRTSGSWNEQFF.

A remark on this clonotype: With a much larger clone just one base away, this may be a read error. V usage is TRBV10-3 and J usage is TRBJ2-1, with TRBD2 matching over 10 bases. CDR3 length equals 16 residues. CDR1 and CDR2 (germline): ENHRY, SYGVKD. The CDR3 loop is CATSEPGTSAYNEQFF. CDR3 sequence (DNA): TGTGCCACCAGTGAGCCCGGGACTAGCGCCTACAATGAGCAGTTCTTC.

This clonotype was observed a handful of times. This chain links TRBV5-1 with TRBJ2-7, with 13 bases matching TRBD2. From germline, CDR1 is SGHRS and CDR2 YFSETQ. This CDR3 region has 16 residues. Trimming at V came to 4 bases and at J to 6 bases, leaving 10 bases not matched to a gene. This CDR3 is CASSPRTSGSRGEQYF. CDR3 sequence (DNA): TGCGCCAGCAGCCCTCGGACTAGCGGGAGTAGGGGCGAGCAGTACTTC.

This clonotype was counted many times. CDR3 in DNA: TGTGCCTGGAGTGTAGAGCGGGCCCTCAATGAGCAGTTCTTC. Translation gives CAWSVERALNEQFF. The V gene is TRBV30, the J gene TRBJ2-1; tentatively, D is TRBD2 (6 bases). This CDR3 region has 14 residues. The germline CDR1 and CDR2 sequences are GTSNPN and SVGIG (reference sequence). V lost 0 bases and J 6 bases, leaving 12 bases between the germline ends.

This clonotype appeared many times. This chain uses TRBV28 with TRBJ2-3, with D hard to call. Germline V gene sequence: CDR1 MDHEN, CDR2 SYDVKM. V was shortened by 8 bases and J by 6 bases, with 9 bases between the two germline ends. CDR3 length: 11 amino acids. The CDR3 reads CASRFRDTQYF. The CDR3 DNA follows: TGTGCCAGCCGGTTCCGGGATACGCAGTATTTT.

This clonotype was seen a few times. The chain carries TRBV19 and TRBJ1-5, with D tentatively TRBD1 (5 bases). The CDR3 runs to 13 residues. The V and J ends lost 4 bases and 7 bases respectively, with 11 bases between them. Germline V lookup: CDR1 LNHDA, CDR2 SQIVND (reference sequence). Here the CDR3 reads CASSTGRLQPQHF. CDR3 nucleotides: TGTGCCAGTAGTACAGGGCGTCTGCAGCCCCAGCATTTT.

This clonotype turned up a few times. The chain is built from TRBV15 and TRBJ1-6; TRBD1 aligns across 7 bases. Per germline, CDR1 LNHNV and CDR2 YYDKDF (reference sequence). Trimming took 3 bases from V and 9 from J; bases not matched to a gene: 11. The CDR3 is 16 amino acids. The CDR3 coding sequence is TGTGCCACCAGCAGGGCCGACAGGGAGGGTTCTTCACCCCTCCACTTT. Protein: CATSRADREGSSPLHF. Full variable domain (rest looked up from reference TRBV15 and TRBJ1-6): DAMVIQNPRYQVTQFGKPVTLSCSQTLNHNVMYWYQQKSSQAPKLLFHYYDKDFNNEADTPDNFQSRRPNTSFCFLDIRSPGLGDTAMYLCATSRADREGSSPLHFGNGTRLTVT.

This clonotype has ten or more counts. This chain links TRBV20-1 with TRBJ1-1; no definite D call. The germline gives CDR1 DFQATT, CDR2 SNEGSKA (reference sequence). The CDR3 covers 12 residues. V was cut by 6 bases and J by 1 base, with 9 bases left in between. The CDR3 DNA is TGCAGTGCCTCGGACGGGAACACTGAAGCTTTCTTT. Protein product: CSASDGNTEAFF.

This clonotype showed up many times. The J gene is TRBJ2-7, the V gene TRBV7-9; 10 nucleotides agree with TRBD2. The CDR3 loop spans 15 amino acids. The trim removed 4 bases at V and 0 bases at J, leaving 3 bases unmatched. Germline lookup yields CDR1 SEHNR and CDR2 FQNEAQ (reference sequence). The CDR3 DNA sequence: TGTGCCAGCAGCTCTACTAGCGGGATCTCCTACGAGCAGTACTTC. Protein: CASSSTSGISYEQYF.

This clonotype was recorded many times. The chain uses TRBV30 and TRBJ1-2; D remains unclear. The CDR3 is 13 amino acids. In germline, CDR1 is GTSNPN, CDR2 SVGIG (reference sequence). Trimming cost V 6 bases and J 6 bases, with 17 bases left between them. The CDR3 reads CACSLGIMNGYTF. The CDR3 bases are TGTGCCTGTTCCCTGGGTATAATGAATGGCTACACCTTC.

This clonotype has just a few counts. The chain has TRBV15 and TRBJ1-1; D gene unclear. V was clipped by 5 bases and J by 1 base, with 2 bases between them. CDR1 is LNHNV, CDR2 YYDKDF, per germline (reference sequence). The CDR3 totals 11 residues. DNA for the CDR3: TGTGCCACCAGCGGGAACACTGAAGCTTTCTTT. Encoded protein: CATSGNTEAFF. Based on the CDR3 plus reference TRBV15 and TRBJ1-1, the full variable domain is DAMVIQNPRYQVTQFGKPVTLSCSQTLNHNVMYWYQQKSSQAPKLLFHYYDKDFNNEADTPDNFQSRRPNTSFCFLDIRSPGLGDTAMYLCATSGNTEAFFGQGTRLTVV.

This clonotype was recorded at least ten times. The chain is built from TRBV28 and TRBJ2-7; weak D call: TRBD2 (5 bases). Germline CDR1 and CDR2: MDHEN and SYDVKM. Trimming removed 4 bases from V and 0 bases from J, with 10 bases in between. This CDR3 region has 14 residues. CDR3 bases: TGTGCCAGCAGTTCTAGCCCCGGCTCCTACGAGCAGTACTTC. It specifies CASSSSPGSYEQYF.

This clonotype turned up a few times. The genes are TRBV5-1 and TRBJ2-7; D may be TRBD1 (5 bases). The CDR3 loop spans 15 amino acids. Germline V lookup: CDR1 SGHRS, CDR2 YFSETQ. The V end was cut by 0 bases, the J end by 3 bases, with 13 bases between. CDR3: CASSLADSPLYEQYF. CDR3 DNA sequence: TGCGCCAGCAGCTTGGCCGACAGTCCTCTCTACGAGCAGTACTTC.

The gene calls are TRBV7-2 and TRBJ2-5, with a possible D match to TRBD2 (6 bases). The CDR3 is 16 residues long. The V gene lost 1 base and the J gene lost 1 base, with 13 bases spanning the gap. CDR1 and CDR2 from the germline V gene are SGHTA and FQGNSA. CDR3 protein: CASSLVSGRPQETQYF. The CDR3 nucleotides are TGTGCCAGCAGCTTAGTATCCGGGAGACCCCAAGAGACCCAGTACTTC.

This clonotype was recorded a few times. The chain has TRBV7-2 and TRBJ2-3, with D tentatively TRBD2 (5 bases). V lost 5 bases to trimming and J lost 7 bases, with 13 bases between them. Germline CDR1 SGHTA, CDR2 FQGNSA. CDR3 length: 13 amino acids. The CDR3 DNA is TGTGCCAGCAGCGGACGGACTGGTAATACGCAGTATTTT. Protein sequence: CASSGRTGNTQYF.

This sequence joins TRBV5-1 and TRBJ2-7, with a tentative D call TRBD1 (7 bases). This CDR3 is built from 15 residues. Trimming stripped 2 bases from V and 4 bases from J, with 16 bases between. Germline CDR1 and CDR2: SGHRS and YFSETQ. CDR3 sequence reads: CASSFQGGPPYEQYF. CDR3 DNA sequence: TGCGCCAGCAGCTTCCAGGGGGGCCCCCCTTACGAGCAGTACTTC. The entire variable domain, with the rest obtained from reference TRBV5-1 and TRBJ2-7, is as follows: KAGVTQTPRYLIKTRGQQVTLSCSPISGHRSVSWYQQTPGQGLQFLFEYFSETQRNKGNFPGRFSGRQFSNSRSEMNVSTLELGDSALYLCASSFQGGPPYEQYFGPGTRLTVT.

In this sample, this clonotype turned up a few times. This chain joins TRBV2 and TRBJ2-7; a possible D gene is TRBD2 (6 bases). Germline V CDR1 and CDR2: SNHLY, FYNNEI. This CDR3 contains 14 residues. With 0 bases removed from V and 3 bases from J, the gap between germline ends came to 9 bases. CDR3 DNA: TGTGCCAGCAGTGAAGCGCGGGGTCACTACGAGCAGTACTTC. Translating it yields CASSEARGHYEQYF.

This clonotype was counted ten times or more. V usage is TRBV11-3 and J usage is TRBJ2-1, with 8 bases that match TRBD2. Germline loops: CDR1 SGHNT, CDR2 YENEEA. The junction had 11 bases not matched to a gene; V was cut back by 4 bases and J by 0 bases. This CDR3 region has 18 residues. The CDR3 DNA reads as TGTGCCAGCAGCTCATACGTCGGGACTAGTCACTCCTACAATGAGCAGTTCTTC. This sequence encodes CASSSYVGTSHSYNEQFF.

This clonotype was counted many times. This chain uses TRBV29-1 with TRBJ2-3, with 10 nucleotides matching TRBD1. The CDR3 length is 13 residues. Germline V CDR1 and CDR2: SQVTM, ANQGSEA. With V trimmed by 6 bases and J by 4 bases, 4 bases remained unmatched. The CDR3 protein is CSVETGGADTQYF. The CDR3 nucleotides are TGCAGCGTCGAGACAGGGGGCGCAGATACGCAGTATTTT.